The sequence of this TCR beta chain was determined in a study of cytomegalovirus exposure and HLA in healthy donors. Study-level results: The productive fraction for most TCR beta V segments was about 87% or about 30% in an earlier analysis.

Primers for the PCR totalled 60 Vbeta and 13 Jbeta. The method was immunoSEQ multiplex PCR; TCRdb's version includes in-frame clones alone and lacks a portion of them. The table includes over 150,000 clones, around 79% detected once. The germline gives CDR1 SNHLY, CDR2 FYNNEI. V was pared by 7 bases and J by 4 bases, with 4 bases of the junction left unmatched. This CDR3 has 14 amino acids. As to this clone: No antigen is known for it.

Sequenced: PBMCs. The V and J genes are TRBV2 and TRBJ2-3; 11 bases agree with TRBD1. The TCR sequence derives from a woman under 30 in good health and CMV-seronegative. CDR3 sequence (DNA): TGTGCCAGCATGGGACAGGGGGGAGCAGATACGCAGTATTTT. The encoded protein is CASMGQGGADTQYF.